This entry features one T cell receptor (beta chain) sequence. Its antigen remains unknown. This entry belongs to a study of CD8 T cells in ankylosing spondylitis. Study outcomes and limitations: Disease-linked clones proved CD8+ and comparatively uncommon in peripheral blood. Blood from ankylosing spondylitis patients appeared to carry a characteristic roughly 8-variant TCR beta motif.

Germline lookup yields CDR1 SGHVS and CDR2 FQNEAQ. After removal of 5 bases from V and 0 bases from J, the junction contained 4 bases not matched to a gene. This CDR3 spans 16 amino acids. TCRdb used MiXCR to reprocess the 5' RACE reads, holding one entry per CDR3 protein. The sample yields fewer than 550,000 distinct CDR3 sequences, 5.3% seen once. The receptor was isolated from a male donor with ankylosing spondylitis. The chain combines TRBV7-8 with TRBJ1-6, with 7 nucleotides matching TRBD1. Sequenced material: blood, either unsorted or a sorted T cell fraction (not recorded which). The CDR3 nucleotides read TGTGCCAGCAGCGGACAGGCTCTCTCCTATAATTCACCCCTCCACTTT. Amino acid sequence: CASSGQALSYNSPLHF.